These T cell receptor beta chains were read from a single sample in a study of response to subunit inactivated influenza vaccine. One entry per CDR3 protein, called by TCRdb with MiXCR from the RT-PCR reads. In the table there are hundreds of thousands of distinct CDR3 sequences, approximately 16% of which are singletons. The sequenced sample was CD4+ T cells sorted from PBMCs, obtained less than 30 months after vaccination. Receptors originate from a man between 50 and 70 years old who received an inactivated influenza vaccine. The CDR3 runs from the conserved cysteine through the conserved F or W. Fields, in order: CDR3 protein, CDR3 DNA, J gene, V gene, D gene, clone size. The D gene is left open where the match is weak. Clone size is not always given. Where it is, it says once, few, many or a class for expanded clones.

CATWTGAGTEAFF | TGTGCCACCTGGACAGGGGCTGGCACTGAAGCTTTCTTT | TRBJ1-1 | TRBV6-6 | TRBD1 | few
CASSLAGVGSGELFF | TGCGCCAGCAGCCTAGCGGGAGTCGGTTCGGGGGAGCTGTTTTTT | TRBJ2-2 | TRBV4-3 | TRBD2 | few
CASSRSYQETQYF | TGTGCCAGCAGCCGCTCTTACCAAGAGACCCAGTACTTC | TRBJ2-5 | TRBV6-2/TRBV6-3 | NA | NA
CASSLGLAGSTDTQYF | TGTGCCAGCAGCCTAGGACTAGCGGGAAGCACAGATACGCAGTATTTT | TRBJ2-3 | TRBV7-9 | TRBD2 | many
CASRLGWTEAFF | TGTGCCAGCAGACTGGGGTGGACTGAAGCTTTCTTT | TRBJ1-1 | TRBV12-3/TRBV12-4 | NA | NA
CASSVGQSYEQYF | TGCGCCAGCAGCGTAGGACAGTCCTACGAGCAGTACTTC | TRBJ2-7 | TRBV5-1 | NA | few
CASSPPSGTRTDTQYF | TGTGCCAGCTCACCTCCGAGCGGGACCCGCACAGATACGCAGTATTTT | TRBJ2-3 | TRBV18 | TRBD2 | many
CASSWSSGQTDNIQYF | TGTGCCAGCAGTTGGAGCAGCGGACAGACCGATAACATTCAGTACTTC | TRBJ2-4 | TRBV6-2/TRBV6-3 | NA | few
CASSEGDSTYEQYF | TGTGCCAGCAGTGAAGGTGACAGCACCTACGAGCAGTACTTC | TRBJ2-7 | TRBV6-1 | NA | NA
CASNPRWSNTEAFF | TGTGCCAGCAACCCTCGATGGAGCAACACTGAAGCTTTCTTT | TRBJ1-1 | TRBV21-1 | NA | NA
CASSRLPKGTEAFF | TGTGCCAGCAGTAGACTCCCGAAGGGGACTGAAGCTTTCTTT | TRBJ1-1 | TRBV6-2/TRBV6-3 | NA | few
CASSTIVTGGAPTDTQYF | TGTGCCAGCAGTACAATAGTTACCGGGGGGGCCCCCACAGATACGCAGTATTTT | TRBJ2-3 | TRBV12-3/TRBV12-4 | TRBD2 | few
CASSLLAGESYEQFF | TGTGCCAGCAGCTTACTAGCGGGAGAGTCATATGAGCAGTTCTTC | TRBJ2-1 | TRBV7-2 | TRBD2 | NA
CASAGNAYEQYF | TGTGCCAGCGCCGGGAATGCCTACGAGCAGTACTTC | TRBJ2-7 | TRBV6-6 | NA | NA
CASSLGLATETQYF | TGCGCCAGCAGCTTGGGACTAGCAACGGAGACCCAGTACTTC | TRBJ2-5 | TRBV5-1 | TRBD2 | NA
CASKSDTEAFF | TGCGCCAGCAAAAGCGACACTGAAGCTTTCTTT | TRBJ1-1 | TRBV5-1 | NA | many
CASSPRQNSNTEAFF | TGTGCCAGCTCACCGCGACAGAATTCGAACACTGAAGCTTTCTTT | TRBJ1-1 | TRBV18 | NA | NA
CASSPIGRNTIYF | TGTGCCAGCAGCCCGATCGGAAGAAACACCATATATTTT | TRBJ1-3 | TRBV7-2 | NA | few
CASRGGAQYF | TGTGCCAGCAGGGGGGGAGCGCAGTATTTT | TRBJ2-3 | TRBV3-1 | NA | many
CASSSAAGRYYEQYF | TGTGCCAGCAGTTCGGCGGCAGGGAGGTACTACGAGCAGTACTTC | TRBJ2-7 | TRBV6-5 | NA | NA
CSAKTSGSRTGELFF | TGCAGTGCCAAGACTAGCGGGAGTCGGACCGGGGAGCTGTTTTTT | TRBJ2-2 | TRBV20-1 | TRBD2 | NA
CASSSAFETQYF | TGTGCCAGCAGCAGCGCTTTCGAGACCCAGTACTTC | TRBJ2-5 | TRBV21-1 | NA | NA
CAGAGNTGELFF | TGTGCAGGGGCGGGGAACACCGGGGAGCTGTTTTTT | TRBJ2-2 | TRBV10-3 | NA | many
CASSLRDSGYEQYF | TGTGCCAGCAGTTTACGGGATAGCGGGTACGAGCAGTACTTC | TRBJ2-7 | TRBV12-3/TRBV12-4 | TRBD2 | NA
CSASRSGRADEQFF | TGCAGTGCTAGTAGAAGCGGGAGGGCCGATGAGCAGTTCTTC | TRBJ2-1 | TRBV20-1 | TRBD2 | NA
CASSQDRNSGNTIYF | TGCGCCAGCAGCCAAGACAGAAACTCTGGAAACACCATATATTTT | TRBJ1-3 | TRBV4-1 | NA | many
CASIPRGESTDTQYF | TGTGCCAGCATCCCGCGGGGGGAAAGCACAGATACGCAGTATTTT | TRBJ2-3 | TRBV5-5 | TRBD2 | NA